The next 11 T cell receptor beta chains were all read from a single sample in a study of T cell responses to AZD1222 COVID-19 vaccine. Sequencing used immunoSEQ multiplex PCR; TCRdb keeps in-frame clones, though not all of them. This sample has around 72,000 clones, with 80% to 90% found just once. The sample consisted of peripheral blood, taken on day 0 of AZD1222 vaccination. The origin of the receptors is an adult in good health.

The rearrangement uses TRBV12-3 or TRBV12-4 and TRBJ1-1, with D uncertain. This CDR3 has 12 residues. Trimming pared 8 bases from V and 3 bases from J, leaving 10 bases between. The CDR3 reads CASRTRDTEAFF. The CDR3 coding sequence is TGTGCCAGCCGAACACGAGACACTGAAGCTTTCTTT.

This clone was recorded only once. This chain connects TRBV5-1 to TRBJ1-1; the D is unclear. The CDR3 consists of 16 residues. V was shortened by 1 base and J by 5 bases, with 18 bases between the two germline ends. The germline V gene encodes CDR1 SGHRS and CDR2 YFSETQ. In DNA form, the CDR3 reads TGCGCCAGCAGCTTGCGGGAATACATGAATAGAACTGAAGCTTTCTTT. Its protein is CASSLREYMNRTEAFF.

CDR3 residues: CAINYEGNTEAFF. The CDR3 DNA is TGTGCCATCAATTACGAGGGAAACACTGAAGCTTTCTTT. The chain joins TRBV10-3 to TRBJ1-1; D gene unclear. This CDR3 contains 13 residues. CDR1 and CDR2 from the germline V gene are ENHRY and SYGVKD. Trimming cost V 7 bases and J 2 bases, with 11 bases left between them.

This chain uses TRBV2 with TRBJ2-5; D not certain. The CDR3 covers 10 residues. The germline V gene encodes CDR1 SNHLY and CDR2 FYNNEI. V lost 8 bases, J lost 4 bases, and 5 bases lay in between. The chain's CDR3 is CASEVETQYF. CDR3 nucleotide sequence: TGTGCCAGCGAGGTAGAGACCCAGTACTTC.

This chain links TRBV3-1 (or the pseudogene TRBV3-2) with TRBJ1-2; 8 positions agree with TRBD1. Germline CDR1 LGHDT, CDR2 YNNKEL (reference sequence). The length of the CDR3 is 13 residues. Trimming removed 5 bases from V and 6 bases from J; junction bases left unmatched: 5. The CDR3 DNA follows: TGTGCCAGCAGCTACAGGGGGAGGGATGGCTACACCTTC. Its protein product is CASSYRGRDGYTF.

This clone was recorded only once. V and J are TRBV6-5 and TRBJ1-2, with D tentatively TRBD1 (5 bases). CDR1 and CDR2 from the germline V gene are MNHEY and SVGAGI. This CDR3 has 13 amino acids. With 8 bases removed from V and 4 bases from J, the gap between germline ends came to 14 bases. The CDR3 nucleotides read TGTGCCAGCGGCCTAGGACAAGCCTATGGCTACACCTTC. As protein: CASGLGQAYGYTF.

V is TRBV19 and J is TRBJ2-3, with TRBD2 matching over 7 bases. Germline CDR1 is LNHDA and CDR2 is SQIVND (reference sequence). The CDR3 extends over 16 amino acids. The V and J ends lost 5 bases and 1 base, in that order; junction bases with no gene match: 9. This chain's CDR3 is CASSSSGVYGTDTQYF. The DNA for the CDR3 is TGTGCCAGTAGTTCGAGCGGGGTCTATGGCACAGATACGCAGTATTTT.

The chain is built from TRBV7-9 and TRBJ2-7; TRBD1 is a possible D gene (5 bases). V lost 4 bases and J lost 3, with 10 bases in between. The CDR3 runs 13 residues. Germline V lookup: CDR1 SEHNR, CDR2 FQNEAQ (reference sequence). CDR3: CASSYQQDYEQYF. The DNA for the CDR3 is TGTGCCAGCAGCTACCAACAGGACTACGAGCAGTACTTC.

V usage is TRBV9 and J usage is TRBJ1-4; D not resolved. CDR3 size: 15 residues. Trimming took 0 bases from V and 6 from J, leaving 12 bases between them. Germline values: CDR1 SGDLS, CDR2 YYNGEE. CDR3 sequence: CASSVDGGLDEKLFF. As DNA, the CDR3 is TGTGCCAGCAGCGTAGACGGTGGGTTGGATGAAAAACTGTTTTTT.

This clone was seen more than once but under ten times. This chain uses TRBV6-2 or TRBV6-3 with TRBJ1-1, with unresolved D. The CDR3 is made up of 15 amino acids. Trimming removed 4 bases at V and 6 bases at J, with 18 bases between. CDR1 MNHEY and CDR2 SVGEGT come from the germline V gene. The CDR3 DNA follows: TGTGCCAGCAGTTTCCTGAGGCTGAAGACACCTGAAGCTTTCTTT. As protein: CASSFLRLKTPEAFF.

CDR3 nucleotide sequence: TGTGCCAGCTCTCGACAGGGGGGTGTCACAGATACGCAGTATTTT. It is translated as CASSRQGGVTDTQYF. The chain has TRBV19 and TRBJ2-3; 9 nucleotides align to TRBD1. There are 15 residues in the CDR3. CDR1 LNHDA and CDR2 SQIVND come from the germline V gene (reference sequence). Losses at the gene ends were 9 bases for V and 2 bases for J; bases not matched to a gene: 9.